The 13 T cell receptor beta chains given below trace back to one sample, sequenced in a study of patients and donors after allogeneic stem cell transplantation. TCRdb independently ran MiXCR on the RT-PCR reads; one entry per CDR3 protein. The sample consists of roughly 960,000 distinct CDR3 sequences, more than 15% of them appearing once. Material: blood, either unsorted or a sorted T cell fraction (not recorded which). Source of these receptors: a human donor who was either an allogeneic HSCT recipient or a stem cell or donor lymphocyte infusion donor (not recorded which). It is not recorded whose cells these are; they may come from a transplant donor.

V is TRBV10-3 and J is TRBJ1-5; 10 bases map to TRBD1. J lost 16 bases, V lost 0 bases, and 3 bases had no gene match. The CDR3 consists of 12 residues. Germline-derived CDR1 and CDR2 are ENHRY and SYGVKD. The DNA of the CDR3 is TGTGCCATCAGTGAGTCGGGGACAGGGGAACATTTT. Residues: CAISESGTGEHF.

This clonotype was counted between two and nine times. This chain joins TRBV12-3 or TRBV12-4 and TRBJ2-2; D might be TRBD1 or TRBD2, each matching 5 bases. The CDR3 is 15 residues long. Between the trimmed V and J ends, which lost 3 bases and 3 bases, there was a span of 11 bases. The DNA for the CDR3 is TGTGCCAGCAGTTTCGGGGCTAAGTACACCGGGGAGCTGTTTTTT. The encoded protein is CASSFGAKYTGELFF.

The chain is built from TRBV16 and TRBJ2-5; D is possibly TRBD1 or TRBD2 (5 bases each). The CDR3 runs 17 residues. Germline V gene data show CDR1 as KGHSY and CDR2 as FQNENV. V shed 1 base and J shed 0 bases, with 15 bases lying between them. This chain's CDR3 is CASSQWERRQYQETQYF. The CDR3 DNA follows: TGTGCCAGCAGCCAATGGGAGAGGAGACAGTACCAAGAGACCCAGTACTTC.

This clonotype was seen more than once but under ten times. The rearrangement uses TRBV11-2 and TRBJ2-7, with D possibly being TRBD1 or TRBD2 (6 bases each). CDR3 length: 14 amino acids. Germline V CDR1 and CDR2: SGHAT, FQNNGV. V was pared by 2 bases and J by 6 bases, with 14 bases between. CDR3 DNA sequence: TGTGCCAGCAGCTTACAGGGCAGGGGAGGCGAGCAGTACTTC. It specifies CASSLQGRGGEQYF.

This clonotype has a count of ten or more. The chain recombines TRBV20-1 with TRBJ2-7; the D is unclear. This CDR3 has 13 residues. Trimming removed 3 bases from V and 3 bases from J, with 12 bases in between. Germline CDR1 is DFQATT and CDR2 is SNEGSKA (reference sequence). In DNA, the CDR3 is TGCAGTGCTAGTACAGTCGGCGGCTACGAGCAGTACTTC. It specifies CSASTVGGYEQYF.

The J gene is TRBJ2-5, the V gene TRBV4-1; D is perhaps TRBD1 or TRBD2 (5 bases each). The germline gives CDR1 MGHRA, CDR2 YSYEKL. Trimming took 3 bases from V and 5 from J, leaving 19 bases between them. The CDR3 is 16 residues long. The CDR3 protein is CASSHAGRRGEETQYF. CDR3 nucleotides: TGCGCCAGCAGCCACGCCGGGCGTCGAGGGGAGGAGACCCAGTACTTC.

This clonotype was detected a few times. The chain couples TRBV3-1 to TRBJ2-2; a weak D match, TRBD2 (6 bases). With 4 bases removed from V and 3 bases from J, the gap between germline ends came to 15 bases. The CDR3 extends over 16 amino acids. Germline V lookup: CDR1 LGHDT, CDR2 YNNKEL (reference sequence). CDR3 bases: TGTGCCAGCAGCCTTTACCAGCGGGCGGACACCGGGGAGCTGTTTTTT. Protein product: CASSLYQRADTGELFF.

This clonotype was counted at least ten times. The rearrangement uses TRBV12-3 or TRBV12-4 and TRBJ2-1; tentatively, D is TRBD2 (5 bases). The CDR3 is made up of 13 amino acids. The V end was cut by 1 base, the J end by 8 bases, with 9 bases between. Written as DNA, the CDR3 is TGTGCCAGCAGTTTAGGGGCGAGGGATGAGCAGTTCTTC. Translated: CASSLGARDEQFF.

This clonotype was counted between two and nine times. This chain links TRBV12-3 or TRBV12-4 with TRBJ2-5; 7 nucleotides line up with TRBD2. Trimming removed 0 bases from V and 6 bases from J; junction bases left unmatched: 4. This CDR3 is 14 amino acids long. As DNA, the CDR3 is TGTGCCAGCAGTTTAGCGGGGGGGTTGAAGACCCAGTACTTC. It yields the protein CASSLAGGLKTQYF.

This clonotype has just a few counts. This chain joins TRBV5-6 and TRBJ2-7; D gene uncertain. The V gene lost 1 base and the J gene lost 5 bases, with 13 bases spanning the gap. The CDR3 loop spans 14 amino acids. Germline V lookup: CDR1 SGHDT, CDR2 YYEEEE. In DNA, the CDR3 is TGTGCCAGCAGCTTGCCTCGGAGCATCCACGAGCAGTACTTC. This encodes CASSLPRSIHEQYF.

There are a few counts of this clonotype. The rearrangement uses TRBV20-1 and TRBJ2-1; no clear D. V gave up 5 bases and J gave up 2 bases, with 10 bases separating them. The germline V gene encodes CDR1 DFQATT and CDR2 SNEGSKA (reference sequence). The CDR3 length is 13 residues. CDR3 coding DNA: TGCAGTGCTCCGGACGGAACCTACAATGAGCAGTTCTTC. It codes for CSAPDGTYNEQFF.

This clonotype was detected only a few times. J is TRBJ2-7 and V is TRBV4-3; D unresolved. This CDR3 comprises 15 residues. In germline, CDR1 is LGHNA, CDR2 YSLEER. Trimming cost V 0 bases and J 6 bases, with 15 bases left between them. CDR3 sequence reads: CASSQESDSPFEQYF. The CDR3 bases are TGCGCCAGCAGCCAAGAGTCAGATTCCCCTTTCGAGCAGTACTTC.

This clonotype appeared a few times. This chain uses TRBV7-2 with TRBJ2-1, with 8 bases lining up with TRBD2. Germline-derived CDR1 and CDR2 are SGHTA and FQGNSA. V gave up 11 bases and J gave up 3 bases; unmatched junction bases: 12. The CDR3 covers 15 residues. CDR3 bases: TGTGCCTCAGCTTCCCGGGGGGGCGACTACAATGAGCAGTTCTTC. Encoded protein: CASASRGGDYNEQFF.